These T cell receptor beta chains were read from a single sample in a study of T cell responses to AZD1222 COVID-19 vaccine. The data were produced by immunoSEQ multiplex PCR, yet TCRdb's version contains in-frame clones alone and is incomplete. The table lists some 150,000 clones, around nine tenths of them singletons, with under 2% in the top ten. The starting material was peripheral blood, obtained 28 days after the second AZD1222 dose. These receptors were collected from an adult who received the AZD1222 COVID-19 vaccine. Both conserved end residues are part of each CDR3. D genes are given only for firm matches. Some rows have no size entry. The others give once, few or many, or a class for an expanded clone.

clone size,J gene,D gene,V gene,CDR3 DNA,CDR3 protein
.,TRBJ1-6,.,TRBV28,TGTGCCAGCAGTCAATACAGGGCTAGCTCCTATAATTCACCCCTCCACTTT,CASSQYRASSYNSPLHF
.,TRBJ1-1,.,TRBV7-9,TGTGCCAGCAGCTTAGGCGGGAGTTTGAACACTGAAGCTTTCTTT,CASSLGGSLNTEAFF
.,TRBJ1-5,.,TRBV18,TGTGCCAGCTCACCACGGACCAAAGTAAGAAATCAGCCCCAGCATTTT,CASSPRTKVRNQPQHF
once,TRBJ1-2,.,TRBV5-1,TGCGCCAGCAGCTTGGGAGGAGATGGCTACACCTTC,CASSLGGDGYTF
.,TRBJ1-6,.,TRBV5-3,TGTGCCAGAAGCCCCCATGAACCAATTGCCCTCCACTTT,CARSPHEPIALHF
.,TRBJ1-3,.,TRBV29-1,TGCAGCGTTGAACGGGATACTGGAAACACCATATATTTT,CSVERDTGNTIYF
.,TRBJ2-5,.,TRBV5-1,TGCGCCAGCAGCGTGACGGGAATTCAAGAGACCCAGTACTTC,CASSVTGIQETQYF
few,TRBJ2-2,.,TRBV6-1,TGTGCCAGCAGTGAGAGGGAGTCCGGGGAGCTGTTTTTT,CASSERESGELFF
.,TRBJ1-5,.,TRBV30,TGTGCCTGGAGTGCTTCCCTTGGGCAGCCCCAGCATTTT,CAWSASLGQPQHF
.,TRBJ2-3,TRBD2,TRBV18,TGTGCCAGCTCACGAGGGACTAGCGGCACAGATACGCAGTATTTT,CASSRGTSGTDTQYF
.,TRBJ2-1,.,TRBV6-2/TRBV6-3,TGTGCCAGCAGTTACTCTAATGAGCAGTTCTTC,CASSYSNEQFF
.,TRBJ2-4,.,TRBV6-4,TGTGCCAGCAGCTCTAGCAATGAGGACATTCAGTACTTC,CASSSSNEDIQYF
.,TRBJ1-1,.,TRBV9,TGTGCCAGCAGCTCCAGGGCGGGGGATCCGTACACTGAAGCTTTCTTT,CASSSRAGDPYTEAFF
.,TRBJ1-1,.,TRBV5-5,TGTGCCAGCAGCTTGGACTCCGAGAACACTGAAGCTTTCTTT,CASSLDSENTEAFF
.,TRBJ2-2,.,TRBV9,TGTGCCAGCAGCGTAGATTCTAATCCGAACACCGGGGAGCTGTTTTTT,CASSVDSNPNTGELFF
.,TRBJ1-6,.,TRBV27,TGTGCCAGCAGTTCCAATCCCGGGACACCAAATTCACCCCTCCACTTT,CASSSNPGTPNSPLHF
.,TRBJ1-2,.,TRBV18,TGTGCCAGCTCACGGAAGGGGTCTGAGGGAGAGGGCTACACCTTC,CASSRKGSEGEGYTF
.,TRBJ2-5,.,TRBV6-5,TGTGCTAGCACCAACGTGGGGGAAGAGACCCAGTACTTC,CASTNVGEETQYF
.,TRBJ1-1,TRBD1,TRBV10-1,TGCGCCAGCAGCCCCGGACAGGCCAACACTGAAGCTTTCTTT,CASSPGQANTEAFF
.,TRBJ1-2,.,TRBV6-5,TGTGCCAGCAGTTACTCGGGTCAGGGGAATGGCTACACCTTC,CASSYSGQGNGYTF
.,TRBJ1-3,TRBD1,TRBV28,TGTGCCAGCAGTTTAAGGACAGGGGGTGGAAACACCATATATTTT,CASSLRTGGGNTIYF
.,TRBJ1-1,.,TRBV6-5,TGTGCCAGCAGTTTAACGGGACGGATGAGGACTGAAGCTTTCTTT,CASSLTGRMRTEAFF
.,TRBJ1-5,.,TRBV2,TGTGCCAGCAGTGAAAGAGGGGGGAATCAGCCCCAGCATTTT,CASSERGGNQPQHF
.,TRBJ1-1,.,TRBV6-5,TGTGCCAGCAGTTACTATATCGGAGAGATGAACACTGAAGCTTTCTTT,CASSYYIGEMNTEAFF
.,TRBJ2-1,.,TRBV6-5,TGTGCCAGCAGTTACTCGGGCGCGGGCGGAGCGAATGAGCAGTTCTTC,CASSYSGAGGANEQFF
.,TRBJ1-1,.,TRBV18,TGTGCCAGCTCACCGCAGAGGAACACTGAAGCTTTCTTT,CASSPQRNTEAFF
.,TRBJ1-5,.,TRBV2,TGTGCCAGCAGTGAAAGGGGCGGCAATCAGCCCCAGCATTTT,CASSERGGNQPQHF
.,TRBJ2-1,TRBD1,TRBV28,TGTGCCAGCAGCCTCGGACAGGGTTGGGACAATGAGCAGTTCTTC,CASSLGQGWDNEQFF
once,TRBJ2-7,.,TRBV6-5,TGTGCCAGCAGTCATGGGACGGTAAGGAGCTACGAGCAGTACTTC,CASSHGTVRSYEQYF
.,TRBJ1-2,.,TRBV28,TGTGCCAGCTCCCAATGGAGCTATGGCTACACCTTC,CASSQWSYGYTF
once,TRBJ2-3,TRBD2,TRBV24-1,TGTGCCACCTCCGGGGTAGCGGGAGATAGGCAAGTGGGCACAGATACGCAGTATTTT,CATSGVAGDRQVGTDTQYF
.,TRBJ1-5,.,TRBV27,TGTGCCAGCAGTTTGGGGACGGACTTACAAGGGCCCCAGCATTTT,CASSLGTDLQGPQHF
.,TRBJ1-4,.,TRBV18,TGTGCCAGCTCACCAGTATTGGGGACAACTAATGAAAAACTGTTTTTT,CASSPVLGTTNEKLFF
.,TRBJ2-5,TRBD1,TRBV4-3,TGCGCCAGCAGCCAAGACCACCGGGACAGGGCCCTAAAACAGTACTTC,CASSQDHRDRALKQYF
.,TRBJ2-3,TRBD2,TRBV28,TGTGCCAGCAGTACGGGACTAGCGTTATTTGGCACAGATACGCAGTATTTT,CASSTGLALFGTDTQYF
.,TRBJ1-2,.,TRBV28,TGTGCCAGCAGTTTTGTCAGGGGTCGTGGCTACACCTTC,CASSFVRGRGYTF
.,TRBJ2-7,.,TRBV30,TGTGCCTGGAGCCGGGAGAGGTACGAGCAGTACTTC,CAWSRERYEQYF
.,TRBJ2-7,TRBD2,TRBV15,TGTGCCACCAGCAGGGACCCGGGACTAGCGGGAGAAGACGAGCAGTACTTC,CATSRDPGLAGEDEQYF
.,TRBJ2-1,TRBD2,TRBV2,TGTGCAACCGGACTAGAAAACTACAATGAGCAGTTCTTC,CATGLENYNEQFF
.,TRBJ1-5,.,TRBV28,TGTGCCAGCGGGAACAATCAGCCCCAGCATTTT,CASGNNQPQHF
.,TRBJ2-5,.,TRBV18,TGTGCCAGCTCGACACGGGAAGAGACCCAGTACTTC,CASSTREETQYF
.,TRBJ1-6,.,TRBV15,TGTGCCACCAGCAGAGACAGGGGCTCCTATAATTCACCCCTCCACTTT,CATSRDRGSYNSPLHF
few,TRBJ1-5,.,TRBV7-8,TGTGCCAGCAGCTTAGACACAGGGTCGAGCAATCAGCCCCAGCATTTT,CASSLDTGSSNQPQHF
.,TRBJ2-4,.,TRBV2,TGTGCCAGCAGTGAAGCGCTTCAGGGGGGGCTTAATATTCAGTACTTC,CASSEALQGGLNIQYF
.,TRBJ2-7,TRBD2,TRBV13,TGTGCCAGCAGCTTAGCGACTAGCGGGAAAAAAGGACTCTACGAGCAGTACTTC,CASSLATSGKKGLYEQYF
.,TRBJ2-3,.,TRBV20-1,TGCAGTGCATCTAATGGAGATACGCAGTATTTT,CSASNGDTQYF
.,TRBJ2-1,.,TRBV9,TGTGCCAGCACCCTTGGGGTAGCGACGCACAATGAGCAGTTCTTC,CASTLGVATHNEQFF
.,TRBJ1-2,.,TRBV2,TGTGCCAGCAGTGAGGGAGTGGGGACGGCGGGCTACACCTTC,CASSEGVGTAGYTF
.,TRBJ2-1,.,TRBV19,TGTGCCAGTAGTGTGTCCGATGAGCAGTTCTTC,CASSVSDEQFF
.,TRBJ2-2,TRBD2,TRBV10-2,TGCGCCACCACTAGCGGGAGGGCGGTCGGGGAGCTGTTTTTT,CATTSGRAVGELFF
.,TRBJ1-2,.,TRBV13,TGTGCCAGCAGCTTAAACAGAATCGTCTATGGCTACACCTTC,CASSLNRIVYGYTF
.,TRBJ2-7,.,TRBV6-5,TGTGCCAGCAGTTACAGCGCTGTCGGGGGCGGGTACGAGCAGTACTTC,CASSYSAVGGGYEQYF
.,TRBJ2-7,.,TRBV25-1,TGTGCCAGCAGTGAAGGACAGCCCAGTTTGTACGAGCAGTACTTC,CASSEGQPSLYEQYF
.,TRBJ1-5,TRBD1,TRBV5-4,TGTGCCAGCAGCCTGTCTACTTCCGGGACAGCGGGCAATCAGCCCCAGCATTTT,CASSLSTSGTAGNQPQHF
.,TRBJ2-2,.,TRBV2,TGTGCCAGCAGGGGGCTGTTCGCGAACACCGGGGAGCTGTTTTTT,CASRGLFANTGELFF
.,TRBJ2-1,TRBD2,TRBV7-6,TGTGCCAGCAGCTCGAATGGAGGGCTAGCGGGAGACAATGAGCAGTTCTTC,CASSSNGGLAGDNEQFF